Reported below is one T cell receptor beta chain. The target antigen is unknown. This PCR relied on a set of 60 Vbeta primers and 13 Jbeta primers. Assay used: immunoSEQ multiplex PCR; TCRdb lists only in-frame clones, some missing. The sample holds more than 85,000 clones, 60% to 80% seen once. This sample was taken from a study of cytomegalovirus exposure and HLA in healthy donors. Study-level information: Roughly 89 million unique TCR sequences came from HLA-typed donors in an early release. Broader study findings: For TCR beta chains, V- and J-gene trimming was later linked to a missense DCLRE1C variant. The number of N-insertions in an Asian-associated ancestry cluster was reportedly below the approximately 680-donor mean in a later analysis. The HLA-A and HLA-B alleles of most subjects were reportedly predicted accurately from TCR beta sequences.

V was cut by 6 bases and J by 9 bases, with 15 bases left in between. The CDR3 extends over 12 amino acids. In germline, CDR1 is MDHEN, CDR2 SYDVKM. Source material: PBMCs. The rearrangement joins TRBV28 to TRBJ2-7; no reliable D call. This TCR was sampled from a woman between 40 and 55 years old in good health and CMV-seropositive. The CDR3 is CASRVRGSVQYF. CDR3 DNA sequence: TGTGCCAGCAGGGTGAGAGGCTCGGTGCAGTACTTC.